Presented here are 8 T cell receptor beta chains from one specimen sequenced in a study of cytomegalovirus exposure and HLA in healthy donors. PCR involved 60 Vbeta and 13 Jbeta primers. Here immunoSEQ multiplex PCR was the method, and the copy in TCRdb shows in-frame clones only, minus some. The sample contains about 160,000 clones, nearly 80% of which appear only once. Sample: PBMCs. These receptors originate from a young man in good health and CMV-seropositive.

Worth noting for this clone: Other DNA sequences in this specimen translate into the identical CDR3. This chain links TRBV7-2 with TRBJ2-7, with 10 bases aligning to TRBD2. The V segment lost 1 base and the J segment 3 bases; nucleotides outside the gene matches: 0. In germline, CDR1 is SGHTA, CDR2 FQGNSA. This CDR3 is built from 14 residues. The CDR3 DNA reads as TGTGCCAGCAGCTTAGAGCGGGGGGGCTACGAGCAGTACTTC. Amino acids: CASSLERGGYEQYF.

In its sample, this clone was seen a few times. This chain joins TRBV29-1 and TRBJ2-3, with D possibly TRBD2 on 6 matching bases. The CDR3 has 14 amino acids. The V gene's germline CDR1 is SQVTM and CDR2 ANQGSEA. CDR3 amino acids: CSQKSWGGTDTQYF. For the CDR3, the DNA is TGCAGTCAGAAGTCGTGGGGGGGCACAGATACGCAGTATTTT.

About this clone itself: Other DNA variants within this sample encode the same CDR3. The chain combines TRBV29-1 with TRBJ2-3, with 7 bases aligning to TRBD1. J was trimmed by 2 bases and V by 3 bases; bases with no gene match: 2. The CDR3 has 13 amino acids. Germline lookup yields CDR1 SQVTM and CDR2 ANQGSEA. CDR3 protein: CSVEGQYTDTQYF. DNA for the CDR3: TGCAGCGTTGAGGGACAGTACACAGATACGCAGTATTTT.

This chain uses TRBV7-9 with TRBJ1-2; 7 bases map to TRBD1. The CDR3 has 15 residues. V was clipped by 5 bases and J by 0 bases; unmatched bases: 6. Germline assignment: CDR1 SEHNR and CDR2 FQNEAQ (reference sequence). CDR3 loop: CASSISGQPNYGYTF. In nucleotides, the CDR3 is TGTGCCAGCAGCATCTCGGGACAGCCTAACTATGGCTACACCTTC.

The chain carries TRBV15 and TRBJ1-1; tentatively, D is TRBD1 (5 bases). V was trimmed by 1 base and J by 4 bases, leaving 13 bases between them. Germline CDR1 reads LNHNV; CDR2 reads YYDKDF (reference sequence). There are 15 residues in the CDR3. The DNA of the CDR3 is TGTGCCACCAGCAGAGTCGTGGGCGGGGGCACTGAAGCTTTCTTT. The encoded protein is CATSRVVGGGTEAFF.

This rearrangement joins TRBV6-5 to TRBJ2-4; D possibly corresponds to TRBD1 (6 bases). The V and J ends lost 8 bases and 5 bases respectively, with 19 bases between them. The CDR3 length is 15 residues. Germline lookup yields CDR1 MNHEY and CDR2 SVGAGI. The CDR3: CASSAVVGAQNIQYF. The CDR3 nucleotides are TGTGCCAGCTCAGCCGTGGTGGGGGCCCAAAACATTCAGTACTTC.

V and J are TRBV10-3 and TRBJ2-7, with TRBD1 matching over 9 bases. CDR1 and CDR2 (germline): ENHRY, SYGVKD. Unmatched junction bases numbered 10, after V lost 3 bases and J lost 4 bases. The CDR3 length is 16 residues. The CDR3 reads CAISESSTGGAYEQYF. For the CDR3, the DNA is TGTGCCATCAGTGAATCTTCGACAGGGGGTGCTTACGAGCAGTACTTC.

The J gene is TRBJ2-7, the V gene TRBV4-2; TRBD2 matches at 9 bases. V gave up 0 bases and J gave up 3 bases; unmatched junction bases: 12. This CDR3 contains 18 residues. The germline V gene has CDR1 LGHNA and CDR2 YNFKEQ. In DNA form, the CDR3 reads TGTGCCAGCAGCCAAGAAGGCGGGAGGGCCCTATCCTACTACGAGCAGTACTTC. Residues: CASSQEGGRALSYYEQYF.